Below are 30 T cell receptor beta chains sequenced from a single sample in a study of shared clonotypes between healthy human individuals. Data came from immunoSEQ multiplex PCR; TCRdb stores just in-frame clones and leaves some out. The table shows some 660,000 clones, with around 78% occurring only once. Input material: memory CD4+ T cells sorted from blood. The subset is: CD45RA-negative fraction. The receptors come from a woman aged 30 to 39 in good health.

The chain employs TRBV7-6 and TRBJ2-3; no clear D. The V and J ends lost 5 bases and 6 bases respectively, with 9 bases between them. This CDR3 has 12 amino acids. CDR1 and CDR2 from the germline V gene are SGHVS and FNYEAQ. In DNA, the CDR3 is TGTGCCAGCAGCCAACCCGCGGATACGCAGTATTTT. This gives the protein CASSQPADTQYF.

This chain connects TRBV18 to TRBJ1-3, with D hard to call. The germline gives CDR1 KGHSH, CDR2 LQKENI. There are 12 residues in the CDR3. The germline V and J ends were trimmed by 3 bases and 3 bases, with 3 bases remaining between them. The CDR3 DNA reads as TGTGCCAGCTCACCTAGTGGAAACACCATATATTTT. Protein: CASSPSGNTIYF.

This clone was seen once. CDR3 sequence (DNA): TGTGCCAGCAGCTCCCCGATGGGGGGGAACACTGAAGCTTTCTTT. Translation gives CASSSPMGGNTEAFF. The gene calls are TRBV5-4 and TRBJ1-1, with D tentatively TRBD1 (5 bases). The V end lost 3 bases, the J end lost 1 base, and 13 bases lay between the germline ends. The CDR3 contains 15 residues. Germline CDR1 reads SGHNT; CDR2 reads YYREEE (reference sequence).

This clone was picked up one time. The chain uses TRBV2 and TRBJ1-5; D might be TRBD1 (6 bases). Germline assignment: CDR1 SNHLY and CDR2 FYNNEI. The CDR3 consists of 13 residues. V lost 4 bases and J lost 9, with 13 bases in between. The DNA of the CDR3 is TGTGCCAGCAGTGGACAGGCCAGGGGGCCCCAGCATTTT. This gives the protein CASSGQARGPQHF.

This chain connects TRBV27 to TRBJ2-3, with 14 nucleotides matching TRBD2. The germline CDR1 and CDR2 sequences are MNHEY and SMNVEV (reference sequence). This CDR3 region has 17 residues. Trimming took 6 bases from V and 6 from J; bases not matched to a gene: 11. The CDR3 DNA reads TGTGCCAGCAGCCCAGGGACTAGCGGGAGTTTTGTGGATACGCAGTATTTT. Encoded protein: CASSPGTSGSFVDTQYF.

CDR3 bases: TGTGCCAGCAGTGCGGAGGTCCCCTCCTACAATGAGCAGTTCTTC. Its protein product is CASSAEVPSYNEQFF. This chain uses TRBV2 with TRBJ2-1; perhaps TRBD2 as D (5 bases). The length of the CDR3 is 15 residues. Germline lookup yields CDR1 SNHLY and CDR2 FYNNEI. V dropped 4 bases and J dropped 0 bases, with 10 bases sitting between them.

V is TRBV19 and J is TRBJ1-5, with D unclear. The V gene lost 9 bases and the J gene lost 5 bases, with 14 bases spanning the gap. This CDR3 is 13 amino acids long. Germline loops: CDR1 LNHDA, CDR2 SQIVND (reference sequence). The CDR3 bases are TGTGCCAGCCGCTTAAGCTACGATCAGCCCCAGCATTTT. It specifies CASRLSYDQPQHF.

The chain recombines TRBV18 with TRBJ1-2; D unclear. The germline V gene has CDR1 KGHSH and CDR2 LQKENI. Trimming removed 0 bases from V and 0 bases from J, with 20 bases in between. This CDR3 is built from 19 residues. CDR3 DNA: TGTGCCAGCTCACCACCACCATATCTACTGGGCGAAACTAACTATGGCTACACCTTC. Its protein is CASSPPPYLLGETNYGYTF.

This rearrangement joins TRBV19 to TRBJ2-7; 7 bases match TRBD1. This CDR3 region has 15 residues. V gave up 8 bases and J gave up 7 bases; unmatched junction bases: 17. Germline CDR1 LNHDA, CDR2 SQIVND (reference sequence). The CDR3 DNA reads TGTGCCAGTTCTCGTCCCGGGACAGCCCAGGGAGAGCAGTACTTC. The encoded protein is CASSRPGTAQGEQYF. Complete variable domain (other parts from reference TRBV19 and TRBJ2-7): DGGITQSPKYLFRKEGQNVTLSCEQNLNHDAMYWYRQDPGQGLRLIYYSQIVNDFQKGDIAEGYSVSREKKESFPLTVTSAQKNPTAFYLCASSRPGTAQGEQYFGPGTRLTVT.

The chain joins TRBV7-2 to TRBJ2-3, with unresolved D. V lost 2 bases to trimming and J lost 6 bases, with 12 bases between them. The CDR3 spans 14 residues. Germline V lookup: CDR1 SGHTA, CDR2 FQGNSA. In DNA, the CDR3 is TGTGCCAGCAGCTTAAATTCCTGGGCGGATACGCAGTATTTT. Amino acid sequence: CASSLNSWADTQYF.

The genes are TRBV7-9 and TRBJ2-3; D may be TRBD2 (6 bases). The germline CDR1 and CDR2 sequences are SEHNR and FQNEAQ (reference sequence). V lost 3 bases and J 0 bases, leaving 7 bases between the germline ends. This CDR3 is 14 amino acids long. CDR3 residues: CASSFGGSTDTQYF. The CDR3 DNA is TGTGCCAGCAGCTTTGGGGGGAGCACAGATACGCAGTATTTT.

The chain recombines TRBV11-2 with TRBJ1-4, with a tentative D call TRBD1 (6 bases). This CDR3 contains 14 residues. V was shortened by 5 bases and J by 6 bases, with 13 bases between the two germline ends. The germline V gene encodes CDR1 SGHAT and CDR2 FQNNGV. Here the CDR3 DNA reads TGTGCCAGCAGCCCGGACAGCTTTTATGAAAAACTGTTTTTT. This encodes CASSPDSFYEKLFF.

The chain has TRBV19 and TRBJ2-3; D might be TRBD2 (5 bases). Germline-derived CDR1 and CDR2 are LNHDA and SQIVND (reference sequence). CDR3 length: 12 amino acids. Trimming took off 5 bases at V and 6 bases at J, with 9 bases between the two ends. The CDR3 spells CASSPRGDTQYF. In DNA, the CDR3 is TGTGCCAGTAGTCCCCGAGGGGATACGCAGTATTTT.

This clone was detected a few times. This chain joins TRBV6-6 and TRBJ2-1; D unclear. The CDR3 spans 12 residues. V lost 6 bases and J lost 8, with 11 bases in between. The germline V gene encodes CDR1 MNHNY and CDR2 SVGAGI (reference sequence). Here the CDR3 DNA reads TGTGCCAGCAGGTCGGTTGTGGATGAGCAGTTCTTC. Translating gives CASRSVVDEQFF.

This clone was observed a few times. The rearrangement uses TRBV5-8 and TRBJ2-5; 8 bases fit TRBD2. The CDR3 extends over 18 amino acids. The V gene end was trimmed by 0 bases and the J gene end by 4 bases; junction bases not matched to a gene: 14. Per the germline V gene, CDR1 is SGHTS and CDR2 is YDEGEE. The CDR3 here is CASSLVLDGGVSPETQYF. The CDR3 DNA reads TGTGCCAGCAGCTTGGTGCTTGACGGGGGGGTTTCCCCAGAGACCCAGTACTTC. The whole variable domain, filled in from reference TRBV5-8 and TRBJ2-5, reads EAGVTQSPTHLIKTRGQQATLRCSPISGHTSVYWYQQALGLGLQFLLWYDEGEERNRGNFPPRFSGRQFPNYSSELNVNALELEDSALYLCASSLVLDGGVSPETQYFGPGTRLLVL.

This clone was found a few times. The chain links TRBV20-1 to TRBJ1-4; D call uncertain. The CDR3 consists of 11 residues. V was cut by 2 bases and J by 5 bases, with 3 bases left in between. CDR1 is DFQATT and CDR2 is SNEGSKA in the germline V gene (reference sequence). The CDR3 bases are TGCAGTGCTAGACCGAATGAAAAACTGTTTTTT. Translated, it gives CSARPNEKLFF.

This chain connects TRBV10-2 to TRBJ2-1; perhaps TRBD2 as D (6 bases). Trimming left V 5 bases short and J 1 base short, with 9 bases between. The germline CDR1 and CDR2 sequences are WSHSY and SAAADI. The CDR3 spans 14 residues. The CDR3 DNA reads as TGCGCCAGCAGTCGTGGGGGGTCCTACAATGAGCAGTTCTTC. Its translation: CASSRGGSYNEQFF.

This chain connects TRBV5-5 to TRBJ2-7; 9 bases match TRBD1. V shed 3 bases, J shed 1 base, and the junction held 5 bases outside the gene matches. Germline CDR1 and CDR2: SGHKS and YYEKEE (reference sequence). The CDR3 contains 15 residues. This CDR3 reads CASSSGQGRSYEQYF. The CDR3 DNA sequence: TGTGCCAGCAGCTCGGGACAGGGCAGATCCTACGAGCAGTACTTC.

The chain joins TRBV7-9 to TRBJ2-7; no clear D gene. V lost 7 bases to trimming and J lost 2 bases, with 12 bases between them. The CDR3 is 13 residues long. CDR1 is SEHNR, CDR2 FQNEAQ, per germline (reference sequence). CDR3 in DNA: TGTGCCAGCAAGTTGGGCACAACCTACGAGCAGTACTTC. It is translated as CASKLGTTYEQYF.

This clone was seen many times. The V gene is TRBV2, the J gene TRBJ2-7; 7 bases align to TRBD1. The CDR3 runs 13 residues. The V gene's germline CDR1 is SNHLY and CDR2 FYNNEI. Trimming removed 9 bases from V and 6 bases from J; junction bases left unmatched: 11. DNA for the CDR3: TGTGCCAGTAAGGGGGCCTCGGGTGCCGAGCAGTACTTC. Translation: CASKGASGAEQYF.

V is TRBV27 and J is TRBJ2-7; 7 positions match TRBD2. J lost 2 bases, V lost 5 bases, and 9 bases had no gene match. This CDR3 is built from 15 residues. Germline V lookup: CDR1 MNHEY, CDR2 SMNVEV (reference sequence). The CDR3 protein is CASSRRGSSTYEQYF. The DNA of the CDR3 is TGTGCCAGCAGTCGGCGGGGGAGCTCCACCTACGAGCAGTACTTC.

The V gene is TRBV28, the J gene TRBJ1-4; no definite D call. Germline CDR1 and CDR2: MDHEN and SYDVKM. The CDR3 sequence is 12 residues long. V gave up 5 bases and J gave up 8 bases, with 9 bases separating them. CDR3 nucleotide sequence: TGTGCCAGCAGTCCCCCGAGGGAAAAACTGTTTTTT. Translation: CASSPPREKLFF.

In DNA, the CDR3 is TGTGCCAGCAGCTTGGGGGGACTAGCGGGAGTCTACGAGCAGTACTTC. This encodes CASSLGGLAGVYEQYF. The chain couples TRBV5-4 to TRBJ2-7; 14 bases agree with TRBD2. The V and J ends lost 0 bases and 3 bases, in that order; junction bases with no gene match: 2. CDR3 length: 16 residues. CDR1 is SGHNT and CDR2 is YYREEE in the germline V gene (reference sequence).

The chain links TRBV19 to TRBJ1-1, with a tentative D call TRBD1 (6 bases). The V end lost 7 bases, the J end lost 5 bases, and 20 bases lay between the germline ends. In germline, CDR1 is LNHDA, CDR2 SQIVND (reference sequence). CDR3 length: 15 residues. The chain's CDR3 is CASTPGGGRTTEAFF. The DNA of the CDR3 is TGTGCCAGTACCCCGGGAGGGGGGCGGACTACTGAAGCTTTCTTT.

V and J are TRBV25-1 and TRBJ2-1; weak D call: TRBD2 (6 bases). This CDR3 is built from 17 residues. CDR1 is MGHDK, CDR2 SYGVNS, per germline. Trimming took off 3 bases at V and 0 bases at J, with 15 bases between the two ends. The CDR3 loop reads CASSELRRGSSYNEQFF. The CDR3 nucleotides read TGTGCCAGCAGTGAGTTGCGTCGGGGGAGCTCCTACAATGAGCAGTTCTTC.

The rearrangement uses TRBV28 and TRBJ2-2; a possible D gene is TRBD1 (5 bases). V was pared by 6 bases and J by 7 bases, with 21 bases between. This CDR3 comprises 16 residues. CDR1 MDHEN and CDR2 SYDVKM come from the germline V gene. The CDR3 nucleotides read TGTGCCAGCAGGCCCTACGGCAGGGTTACGGGCGGGGAGCTGTTTTTT. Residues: CASRPYGRVTGGELFF.

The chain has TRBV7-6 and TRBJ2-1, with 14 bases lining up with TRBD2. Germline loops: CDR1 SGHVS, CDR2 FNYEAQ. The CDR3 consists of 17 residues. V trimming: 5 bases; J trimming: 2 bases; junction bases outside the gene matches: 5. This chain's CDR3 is CASSPGLAGGTYNEQFF. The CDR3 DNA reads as TGTGCCAGCAGCCCCGGACTAGCGGGAGGAACCTACAATGAGCAGTTCTTC.

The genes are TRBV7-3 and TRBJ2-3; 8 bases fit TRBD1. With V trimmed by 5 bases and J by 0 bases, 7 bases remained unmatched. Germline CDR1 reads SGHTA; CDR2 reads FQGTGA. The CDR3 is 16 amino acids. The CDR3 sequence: CASSTTGGFSTDTQYF. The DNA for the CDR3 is TGTGCCAGCAGCACCACAGGGGGTTTCAGCACAGATACGCAGTATTTT.

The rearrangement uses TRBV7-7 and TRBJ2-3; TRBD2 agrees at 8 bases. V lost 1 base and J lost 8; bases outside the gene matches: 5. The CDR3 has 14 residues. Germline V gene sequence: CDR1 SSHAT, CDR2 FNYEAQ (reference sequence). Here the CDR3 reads CASSLEGLGSTQYF. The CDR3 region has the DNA TGTGCCAGCAGCTTAGAGGGACTAGGTAGTACGCAGTATTTT.

The CDR3 nucleotides read TGTGCCTGGAGTGTACTCGGCGGGACGAACACCGGGGAGCTGTTTTTT. Its translation: CAWSVLGGTNTGELFF. The J gene is TRBJ2-2, the V gene TRBV30; the D gene is possibly TRBD2 (6 bases). V lost 0 bases, J lost 0 bases, and 11 bases lay in between. The length of the CDR3 is 16 residues. Germline CDR1 GTSNPN, CDR2 SVGIG (reference sequence).